Below, 32 T cell receptor beta chains from the same sample are listed, as sequenced in a study of breast tumors, draining lymph nodes, adjacent tissues. TCRdb re-derived calls from the multiplex PCR reads in MiXCR, one entry per CDR3 protein. Seen here are about 180,000 distinct CDR3 sequences, 30% to 35% observed once, and the top ten hold 3.5% to 4.5%. Breast cancer patients provided tissue from their axillary draining lymph nodes. Sequencing input: axillary lymph node tissue. All receptors derive from a female donor with breast cancer. Some clones in this sample may be carry-over from other donors' samples.

This clonotype was counted between two and nine times. The rearrangement joins TRBV12-3 or TRBV12-4 to TRBJ1-5; a weak D match, TRBD1 (5 bases). The length of the CDR3 is 16 residues. The ends were cut back, 3 bases at V and 4 bases at J, with 16 bases in the middle. CDR3 bases: TGTGCCAGCAGTTTCCGTGGGCAGGGAAAGAATCAGCCCCAGCATTTT. Its translation is CASSFRGQGKNQPQHF.

At least ten counts were recorded for this clonotype. The genes are TRBV6-5 and TRBJ2-1; D gene ambiguous. There are 14 residues in the CDR3. V was shortened by 8 bases and J by 6 bases, with 17 bases between the two germline ends. Germline assignment: CDR1 MNHEY and CDR2 SVGAGI. The CDR3 bases are TGTGCCAGCGGGCGGTGGGGTGAACGCAATGAGCAGTTCTTC. It specifies CASGRWGERNEQFF.

A single count supports this clonotype. A read error may be the cause here, since a much bigger clone is one base away. Without the conserved terminal phenylalanine or tryptophan, this CDR3 likely stems from a read error. V is TRBV12-5 and J is TRBJ2-5; D may match TRBD1 or TRBD2 (5 bases each). Trimming shortened V by 4 bases and J by 5 bases, and 14 bases separated the two germline ends. Germline V gene data show CDR1 as LGHNT and CDR2 as FRNRAP. This CDR3 has 14 amino acids. For the CDR3, the DNA is TGTGCTAGTGGTTCCGCGGGCAGGGAGGAGACCCAGTACCTC. Translating gives CASGSAGREETQYL.

At least ten counts were recorded for this clonotype. The CDR3 region is CASSPDTVNYEQYF. DNA of the CDR3: TGTGCCAGCTCACCAGACACAGTGAACTACGAGCAGTACTTC. This chain joins TRBV18 and TRBJ2-7; D is undetermined. The CDR3 covers 14 residues. Germline assignment: CDR1 KGHSH and CDR2 LQKENI. Trimming stripped 2 bases from V and 3 bases from J, with 11 bases between. Full variable domain (missing parts from reference TRBV18 and TRBJ2-7): NAGVMQNPRHLVRRRGQEARLRCSPMKGHSHVYWYRQLPEEGLKFMVYLQKENIIDESGMPKERFSAEFPKEGPSILRIQQVVRGDSAAYFCASSPDTVNYEQYFGPGTRLTVT.

This clonotype was observed many times. The J gene is TRBJ1-6, the V gene TRBV11-3; D not certain. The CDR3 has 13 amino acids. Germline loops: CDR1 SGHNT, CDR2 YENEEA. V gave up 5 bases and J gave up 8 bases, with 10 bases separating them. CDR3 DNA: TGTGCCAGCAGCGCAGGCCGAGATTCACCCCTCCACTTT. Translated, it gives CASSAGRDSPLHF.

In this sample, this clonotype turned up many times. This rearrangement joins TRBV7-9 to TRBJ1-2; D gene uncertain. CDR1 and CDR2 from the germline V gene are SEHNR and FQNEAQ (reference sequence). Trimming left V 1 base short and J 0 bases short, with 12 bases between. The CDR3 covers 16 residues. The CDR3 loop is CASSLVPDSTNYGYTF. In nucleotides, the CDR3 is TGTGCCAGCAGCTTAGTTCCCGACTCAACTAACTATGGCTACACCTTC.

V usage is TRBV27 and J usage is TRBJ2-7; 11 nucleotides align to TRBD1. The CDR3 has 14 amino acids. The trim removed 7 bases at V and 3 bases at J, leaving 5 bases unmatched. Germline V lookup: CDR1 MNHEY, CDR2 SMNVEV (reference sequence). CDR3 sequence: CASTAGQGDYEQYF. The CDR3 DNA follows: TGTGCCAGCACCGCGGGACAGGGGGACTACGAGCAGTACTTC.

This clonotype occurred many times. V gene TRBV19 combines with J gene TRBJ2-2; tentative D call: TRBD2 (5 bases). V lost 5 bases and J lost 5, with 15 bases in between. Germline CDR1 is LNHDA and CDR2 is SQIVND (reference sequence). The CDR3 consists of 15 residues. CDR3 sequence reads: CASSRFVRGTGELFF. The DNA for the CDR3 is TGTGCCAGTAGTCGGTTCGTTAGAGGGACCGGGGAGCTGTTTTTT.

The rearrangement links TRBV28 to TRBJ1-2; 12 bases agree with TRBD1. Germline CDR1 and CDR2: MDHEN and SYDVKM. CDR3 size: 15 residues. After removal of 5 bases from V and 6 bases from J, the junction contained 7 bases not matched to a gene. The CDR3 reads CASSVSGTGGNGYTF. The CDR3 DNA is TGTGCCAGCAGTGTATCCGGGACAGGGGGCAATGGCTACACCTTC.

As regards this clonotype: The DNA is left out, because the CDR3 cannot be placed on it with certainty; the CDR3 is given as TCRdb lists it. This chain links TRBV11-1 with TRBJ2-1; the listed D gene, TRBD1, was not tested against the DNA. Germline CDR1 SGHAT, CDR2 FQDESV (reference sequence). The CDR3 is 13 amino acids long, termini counted. Here the CDR3 reads CASSFGSGTNSSF.

Many counts were recorded for this clonotype. This chain links TRBV19 with TRBJ1-5; tentatively, D is TRBD1 (6 bases). CDR1 and CDR2 (germline): LNHDA, SQIVND (reference sequence). The CDR3 length is 14 residues. V lost 6 bases to trimming and J lost 2 bases, with 11 bases between them. The CDR3 region has the DNA TGTGCCAGTAGCCAGGACAGCCGCAATCAGCCCCAGCATTTT. It yields the protein CASSQDSRNQPQHF.

Note on this clonotype: A read error may be the cause here, since a much bigger clone is one base away. The CDR3 coding sequence is TGTGCCAGCAACACGGGGAGGGGAGCCTATGGCTACACCTTC. This sequence encodes CASNTGRGAYGYTF. This chain links TRBV6-6 with TRBJ1-2; a weak D match, TRBD1 (5 bases). The CDR3 totals 14 residues. Germline V gene lookup returns CDR1 MNHNY and CDR2 SVGAGI (reference sequence). V lost 7 bases and J lost 4, with 16 bases in between.

This clonotype was counted ten times or more. This chain links TRBV19 with TRBJ2-3; TRBD2 aligns across 8 bases. The CDR3 is 15 amino acids. Germline V gives CDR1 LNHDA, CDR2 SQIVND (reference sequence). The V and J ends lost 3 bases and 0 bases, in that order; junction bases with no gene match: 2. The CDR3 loop is CASSISGASTDTQYF. The CDR3 DNA reads TGTGCCAGTAGTATTAGCGGGGCTAGCACAGATACGCAGTATTTT.

The rearrangement links TRBV5-5 to TRBJ1-2; the match to TRBD1 covers 10 bases. Per germline, CDR1 SGHKS and CDR2 YYEKEE (reference sequence). The CDR3 spans 15 residues. V was clipped by 0 bases and J by 4 bases; unmatched bases: 3. The CDR3 DNA reads TGTGCCAGCAGCTTGGGGGACAGGGGAGTCTATGGCTACACCTTC. Translation gives CASSLGDRGVYGYTF.

This clonotype was observed many times. The chain employs TRBV29-1 and TRBJ1-2; D is ambiguous. This CDR3 is 13 amino acids long. Between the trimmed V and J ends, which lost 0 bases and 8 bases, there was a span of 13 bases. Germline values: CDR1 SQVTM, CDR2 ANQGSEA. CDR3 amino acids: CSVEDLGRLGYTF. In DNA, the CDR3 is TGCAGCGTTGAAGATTTAGGTCGGCTCGGCTACACCTTC.

The rearrangement links TRBV20-1 to TRBJ2-2, with 10 bases that match TRBD2. The CDR3 is 15 residues long. The trim removed 7 bases at V and 6 bases at J, leaving 11 bases unmatched. Germline V gives CDR1 DFQATT, CDR2 SNEGSKA (reference sequence). The CDR3 sequence: CSVLVAGGGAGELFF. In nucleotides, the CDR3 is TGCAGTGTACTCGTAGCGGGAGGTGGGGCCGGGGAGCTGTTTTTT.

The table lists this clonotype with many counts. The chain has TRBV7-6 and TRBJ2-7; 8 nucleotides match TRBD2. The V segment lost 2 bases and the J segment 5 bases; nucleotides outside the gene matches: 8. The CDR3 is 15 residues long. In germline, CDR1 is SGHVS, CDR2 FNYEAQ. The DNA of the CDR3 is TGTGCCAGCAGCTTAAGCGGGGGCGGACACGACGAGCAGTACTTC. It encodes CASSLSGGGHDEQYF.

This clonotype was seen ten or more times. In DNA form, the CDR3 reads TGTGCCAGCTCACCACAGGGGTTCGATAATTCACCCCTCCACTTT. It translates to CASSPQGFDNSPLHF. The genes are TRBV18 and TRBJ1-6; a weak D match, TRBD1 (5 bases). The CDR3 totals 15 residues. The germline gives CDR1 KGHSH, CDR2 LQKENI. Trimming shortened V by 1 base and J by 5 bases, and 9 bases separated the two germline ends.

This clonotype was counted between two and nine times. The CDR3 is CASSPLGQSEEQYF. DNA of the CDR3: TGTGCCAGCAGTCCTCTCGGACAGTCTGAGGAGCAGTACTTC. The J gene is TRBJ2-7, the V gene TRBV6-5, with D possibly matching TRBD1 (6 bases). Germline CDR1 MNHEY, CDR2 SVGAGI. The germline V and J ends were trimmed by 5 bases and 7 bases, with 18 bases remaining between them. The CDR3 extends over 14 amino acids.

This clonotype came up many times. This chain uses TRBV20-1 with TRBJ2-5; 9 bases match TRBD2. V shed 2 bases and J 5 bases; nucleotides not matched to a gene: 12. CDR3 length: 16 amino acids. From germline, CDR1 is DFQATT and CDR2 SNEGSKA (reference sequence). The CDR3 DNA reads as TGCAGTGCTAGAACGGTAGCGGGGGCCGGGGGGGAGACCCAGTACTTC. Its protein is CSARTVAGAGGETQYF.

Comment on this clonotype: This may be a read error, as it is one base from a much larger clone. The genes are TRBV5-8 and TRBJ2-1, with a possible D match to TRBD2 (5 bases). The germline CDR1 and CDR2 sequences are SGHTS and YDEGEE. The CDR3 loop spans 15 amino acids. The CDR3 bases are TGTGCCAGCAGCCCCTCGAGCGGAGACTACAATGGGCAGTTCTTC. Protein sequence: CASSPSSGDYNGQFF.

Comment on this clonotype: A much bigger clone sits one base away, suggesting this may be a read error. This chain uses TRBV5-4 with TRBJ2-5; 9 bases map to TRBD1. CDR1 SGHNT and CDR2 YYREEE come from the germline V gene (reference sequence). There are 16 residues in the CDR3. In nucleotides, the CDR3 is TGTGCCAGCAGCCTGAGGGGGACAGGGCTTATGGAGACCCAGCACTTC. As protein: CASSLRGTGLMETQHF.

This clonotype was observed a handful of times. J is TRBJ2-5 and V is TRBV28, with 11 bases identical to TRBD2. V trimming: 3 bases; J trimming: 2 bases; junction bases outside the gene matches: 5. The germline V gene has CDR1 MDHEN and CDR2 SYDVKM. The CDR3 spans 16 residues. This CDR3 reads CASSFVGLAVQETQYF. CDR3 in DNA: TGTGCCAGCAGTTTTGTGGGACTAGCGGTACAAGAGACCCAGTACTTC.

This chain connects TRBV2 to TRBJ2-2; TRBD2 matches 15 bases. The CDR3 is made up of 17 amino acids. CDR1 and CDR2 from the germline V gene are SNHLY and FYNNEI. V shed 6 bases and J 9 bases; nucleotides not matched to a gene: 11. The CDR3 DNA sequence: TGTGCCAGCAGAAACGGACTAGCGGGAGGGGCAAACCGGGAGCTGTTTTTT. This codes for CASRNGLAGGANRELFF.

This clonotype was counted ten times or more. The chain has TRBV19 and TRBJ2-5; TRBD2 might be the D (5 bases). The V and J ends lost 1 base and 3 bases respectively, with 15 bases between them. This CDR3 has 16 residues. The germline CDR1 and CDR2 sequences are LNHDA and SQIVND (reference sequence). The CDR3 DNA is TGTGCCAGTAGTATAGGTAGAGGGTCCTTAGAAGAGACCCAGTACTTC. Translated, it gives CASSIGRGSLEETQYF.

As for this clonotype: The germline gene is not matched at one end of the junction; a read error may be the cause. The V and J genes are TRBV19 and TRBJ2-2; D might be TRBD2 (6 bases). This CDR3 is built from 15 residues. Germline lookup yields CDR1 LNHDA and CDR2 SQIVND (reference sequence). CDR3 coding DNA: TGTGCCAGTAGTATAACACAGGCCAACACCGGGGAGGTGTTTTTT. Its translation: CASSITQANTGEVFF.

This rearrangement joins TRBV27 to TRBJ2-7, with D perhaps being TRBD1 or TRBD2 (6 bases each). V was cut by 5 bases and J by 6 bases, with 20 bases left in between. The CDR3 has 15 residues. Germline CDR1 reads MNHEY; CDR2 reads SMNVEV (reference sequence). As DNA, the CDR3 is TGTGCCAGCAGTCTCGAGGGACTCTCCAGGGGCGAGCAGTACTTC. Translation gives CASSLEGLSRGEQYF.

This clonotype was seen a few times. This chain connects TRBV5-1 to TRBJ2-5, with D possibly being TRBD1 (6 bases). Deletions cut 3 bases from V and 5 bases from J, with 14 bases between. From germline, CDR1 is SGHRS and CDR2 YFSETQ. This CDR3 comprises 14 residues. The CDR3 DNA follows: TGCGCCAGCAGCTCCGGGACACTTCAGGAGACCCAGTACTTC. It specifies CASSSGTLQETQYF.

The V gene is TRBV6-5, the J gene TRBJ2-1; D might be TRBD1 (5 bases). V lost 5 bases, J lost 1 base, and 9 bases lay in between. The CDR3 extends over 14 amino acids. Per the germline V gene, CDR1 is MNHEY and CDR2 is SVGAGI. This CDR3 is CASSKTASYNEQFF. DNA for the CDR3: TGTGCCAGCAGTAAGACAGCTTCCTACAATGAGCAGTTCTTC.

This rearrangement joins TRBV5-5 to TRBJ1-4; unclear D gene. Germline CDR1 SGHKS, CDR2 YYEKEE (reference sequence). Deletions cut 4 bases from V and 0 bases from J, with 13 bases between. This CDR3 has 16 amino acids. CDR3 region: CASSQDASPTNEKLFF. CDR3 in DNA: TGTGCCAGCAGCCAAGACGCCAGCCCAACTAATGAAAAACTGTTTTTT.

The J gene is TRBJ1-6, the V gene TRBV19; D unclear. CDR1 is LNHDA and CDR2 is SQIVND in the germline V gene (reference sequence). This CDR3 is built from 15 residues. V was trimmed by 3 bases and J by 9 bases, leaving 15 bases between them. The CDR3 DNA reads as TGTGCCAGTAGTATTTATGGGGTCGGAGGTTCACCCCTCCACTTT. It is translated as CASSIYGVGGSPLHF.

The chain joins TRBV13 to TRBJ2-3; D is unresolved. Trimming took 5 bases from V and 1 from J, leaving 13 bases between them. The CDR3 consists of 15 residues. Germline V gene data show CDR1 as PRHDT and CDR2 as FYEKMQ (reference sequence). The CDR3 DNA reads TGTGCCAGCAGCCGTGGGGTTTTTGGCACAGATACGCAGTATTTT. Translation: CASSRGVFGTDTQYF.